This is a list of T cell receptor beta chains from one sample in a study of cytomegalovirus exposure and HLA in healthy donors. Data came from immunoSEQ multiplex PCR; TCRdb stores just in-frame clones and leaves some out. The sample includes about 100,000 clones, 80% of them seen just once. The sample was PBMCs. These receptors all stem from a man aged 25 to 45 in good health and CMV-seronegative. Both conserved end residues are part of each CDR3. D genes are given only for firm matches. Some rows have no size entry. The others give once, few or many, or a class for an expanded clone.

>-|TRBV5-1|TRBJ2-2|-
CASSSTGNTGELFF
TGCGCCAGCAGCTCGACAGGGAACACCGGGGAGCTGTTTTTT
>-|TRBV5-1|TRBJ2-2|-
CASRDQDTGELFF
TGCGCCAGCAGAGACCAGGACACCGGGGAGCTGTTTTTT
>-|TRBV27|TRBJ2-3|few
CASSFFPYTDTQYF
TGTGCCAGCAGTTTTTTTCCGTACACAGATACGCAGTATTTT
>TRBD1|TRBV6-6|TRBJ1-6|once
CASSFWTGVESPLHF
TGTGCCAGCAGCTTCTGGACAGGGGTAGAATCACCCCTCCACTTT
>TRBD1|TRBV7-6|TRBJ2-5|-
CASSPINRGETQYF
TGTGCCAGCAGCCCCATAAACAGGGGCGAGACCCAGTACTTC
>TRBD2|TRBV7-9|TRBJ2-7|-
CASSLGTSGGTSFYEQYF
TGTGCCAGCAGCTTAGGGACTAGCGGGGGAACGTCCTTTTACGAGCAGTACTTC
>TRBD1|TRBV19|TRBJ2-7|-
CASSIRTGTGGDEQYF
TGTGCCAGTAGTATAAGGACAGGGACAGGGGGCGACGAGCAGTACTTC
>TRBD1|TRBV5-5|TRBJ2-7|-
CASSVPRDRGSYEQYF
TGTGCCAGCAGCGTCCCCCGGGACAGGGGCTCCTACGAGCAGTACTTC
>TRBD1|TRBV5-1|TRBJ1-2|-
CASSEPGQGIHGYTF
TGCGCCAGCAGCGAACCGGGACAGGGGATTCATGGCTACACCTTC
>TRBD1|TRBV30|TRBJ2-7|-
CAWSGTGDYEQYF
TGTGCCTGGAGTGGTACAGGGGACTACGAGCAGTACTTC
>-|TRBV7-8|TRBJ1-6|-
CASSLVAGARSPLHF
TGTGCCAGCAGCTTAGTAGCGGGGGCCCGTTCACCCCTCCACTTT
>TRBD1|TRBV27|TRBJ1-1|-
CASSFRTGMNTEAFF
TGTGCCAGCAGTTTTCGGACAGGAATGAACACTGAAGCTTTCTTT
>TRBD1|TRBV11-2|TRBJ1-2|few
CASSLGQGARYGYTF
TGTGCCAGCAGCTTAGGGCAGGGGGCTCGATATGGCTACACCTTC
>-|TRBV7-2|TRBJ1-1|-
CASSSSGLPTINAEAFF
TGTGCCAGCAGCTCTAGCGGACTACCTACCATTAATGCTGAAGCTTTCTTT
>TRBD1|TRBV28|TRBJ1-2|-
CASSQSGTGAHYGYTF
TGTGCCAGCAGCCAATCCGGGACAGGGGCTCACTATGGCTACACCTTC
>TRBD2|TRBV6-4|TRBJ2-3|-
CASNSGGATDTQYF
TGTGCCAGTAATAGCGGGGGGGCGACAGATACGCAGTATTTT
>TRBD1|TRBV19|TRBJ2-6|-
CASEGGRSSGANVLTF
TGTGCCAGCGAAGGGGGCCGAAGCTCTGGGGCCAACGTCCTGACTTTC
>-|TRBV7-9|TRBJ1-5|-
CASSLSPRQPQPQHF
TGTGCCAGCAGCTTAAGCCCCAGGCAGCCTCAGCCCCAGCATTTT
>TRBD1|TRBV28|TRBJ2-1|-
CASSWVAGQGAYNEQFF
TGTGCCAGCAGTTGGGTCGCGGGACAGGGGGCCTACAATGAGCAGTTCTTC
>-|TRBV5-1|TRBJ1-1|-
CASRRDTNTEAFF
TGCGCCAGCAGACGGGACACAAACACTGAAGCTTTCTTT
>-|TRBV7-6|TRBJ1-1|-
CASSPGQSNTEAFF
TGTGCCAGCAGCCCCGGACAGTCAAACACTGAAGCTTTCTTT
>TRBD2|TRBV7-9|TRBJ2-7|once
CASSPGTSGNYEQYF
TGTGCCAGCAGCCCAGGGACTAGCGGCAACTACGAGCAGTACTTC